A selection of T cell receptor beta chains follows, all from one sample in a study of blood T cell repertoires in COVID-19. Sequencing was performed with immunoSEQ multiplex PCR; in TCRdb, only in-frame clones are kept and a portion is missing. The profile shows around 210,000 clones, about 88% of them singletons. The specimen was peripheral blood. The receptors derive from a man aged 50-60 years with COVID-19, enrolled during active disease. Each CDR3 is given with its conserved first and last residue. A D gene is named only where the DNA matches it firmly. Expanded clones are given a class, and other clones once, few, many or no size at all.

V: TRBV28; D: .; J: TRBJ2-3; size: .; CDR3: CASSFSPGSTDTQYF; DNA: TGTGCCAGCAGTTTTTCCCCAGGGAGCACAGATACGCAGTATTTT
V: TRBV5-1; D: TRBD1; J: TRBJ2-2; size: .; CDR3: CASSWTGGRTGELFF; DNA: TGCGCCAGCAGCTGGACAGGGGGTCGAACCGGGGAGCTGTTTTTT
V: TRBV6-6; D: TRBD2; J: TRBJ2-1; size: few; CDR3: CASSPERIAGNKYNEQFF; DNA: TGTGCCAGCAGTCCGGAGAGGATAGCGGGTAATAAATACAATGAGCAGTTCTTC
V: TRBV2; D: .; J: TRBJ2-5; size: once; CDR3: CASSGLEGETQYF; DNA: TGTGCCAGCAGTGGGCTGGAGGGGGAGACCCAGTACTTC
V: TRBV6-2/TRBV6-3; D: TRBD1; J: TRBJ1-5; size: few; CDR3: CASSPGQGGNQPQHF; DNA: TGTGCCAGCAGCCCCGGACAGGGTGGCAATCAGCCCCAGCATTTT
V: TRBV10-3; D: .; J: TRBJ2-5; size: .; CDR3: CAISRVGEKQETQYF; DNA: TGTGCCATCAGTCGAGTCGGGGAGAAACAAGAGACCCAGTACTTC
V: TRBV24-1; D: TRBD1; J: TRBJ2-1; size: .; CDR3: CATSDSGTASYNEQFF; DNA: TGTGCCACCAGTGATTCCGGGACAGCCTCCTACAATGAGCAGTTCTTC
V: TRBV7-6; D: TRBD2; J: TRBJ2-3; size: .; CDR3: CASSLSGLAGTDTQYF; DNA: TGTGCCAGCAGCTTAAGCGGACTAGCGGGGACCGATACGCAGTATTTT
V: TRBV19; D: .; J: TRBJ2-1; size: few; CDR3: CASSIFAGIYNEQFF; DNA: TGTGCCAGTAGTATTTTTGCGGGGATATACAATGAGCAGTTCTTC
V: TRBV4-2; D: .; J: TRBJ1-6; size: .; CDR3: CASSPTRDPGSGSPLHF; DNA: TGTGCCAGCAGCCCCACTCGGGACCCCGGGAGTGGCTCACCCCTCCACTTT
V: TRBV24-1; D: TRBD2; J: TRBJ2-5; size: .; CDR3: CATSDPGLAGQETQYF; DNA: TGTGCCACCAGTGACCCGGGACTAGCGGGACAAGAGACCCAGTACTTC
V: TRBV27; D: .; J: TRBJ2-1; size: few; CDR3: CASSPWALGTESSYNEQFF; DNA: TGTGCCAGCAGTCCTTGGGCGCTCGGCACGGAAAGCTCCTACAATGAGCAGTTCTTC
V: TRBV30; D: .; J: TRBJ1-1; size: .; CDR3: CAWSVAGRTEAFF; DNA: TGTGCCTGGAGTGTAGCGGGGAGAACTGAAGCTTTCTTT
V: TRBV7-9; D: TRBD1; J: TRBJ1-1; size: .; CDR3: CASIPQGARTEAFF; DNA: TGTGCCAGCATCCCACAGGGGGCGCGGACTGAAGCTTTCTTT
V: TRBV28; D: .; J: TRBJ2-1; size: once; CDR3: CASSPGQNYNEQFF; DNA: TGTGCCAGCAGTCCCGGACAGAACTACAATGAGCAGTTCTTC
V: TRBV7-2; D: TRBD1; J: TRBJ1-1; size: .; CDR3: CASSTRQGWEAFF; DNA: TGTGCCAGCAGCACACGACAGGGCTGGGAAGCTTTCTTT
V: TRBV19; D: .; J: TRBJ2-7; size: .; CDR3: CASKRDVRTANYEQYF; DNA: TGTGCCAGTAAGAGGGACGTGAGGACAGCGAACTACGAGCAGTACTTC
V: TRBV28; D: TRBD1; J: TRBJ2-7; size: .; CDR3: CASSPRQGLGYEQYF; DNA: TGTGCCAGCAGTCCAAGACAGGGGTTAGGATACGAGCAGTACTTC
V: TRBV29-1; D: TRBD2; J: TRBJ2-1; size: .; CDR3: CSVVGREWQYNEQFF; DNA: TGCAGCGTTGTAGGGCGGGAGTGGCAGTACAATGAGCAGTTCTTC
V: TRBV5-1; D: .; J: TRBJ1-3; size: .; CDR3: CASSQTDSGNTIYF; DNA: TGCGCCAGCAGCCAGACAGACTCTGGAAACACCATATATTTT
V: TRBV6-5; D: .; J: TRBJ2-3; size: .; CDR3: CASRLQVGDTQYF; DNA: TGTGCCAGCAGACTCCAGGTGGGAGATACGCAGTATTTT
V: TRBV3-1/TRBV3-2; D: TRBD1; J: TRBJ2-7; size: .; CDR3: CASSQATGGAQYF; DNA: TGTGCCAGCAGCCAAGCCACAGGGGGCGCGCAGTACTTC
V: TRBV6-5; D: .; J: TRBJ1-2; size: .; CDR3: CASSYSIGDSNYGYTF; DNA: TGTGCCAGCAGTTACTCGATCGGGGATAGCAACTATGGCTACACCTTC
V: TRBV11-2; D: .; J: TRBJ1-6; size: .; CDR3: CASSSFSTSESPLHF; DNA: TGTGCCAGCAGCTCGTTCAGTACAAGCGAATCACCCCTCCACTTT
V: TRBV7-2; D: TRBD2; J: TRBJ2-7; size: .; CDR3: CASSLAAGDGVYEQYF; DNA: TGTGCCAGCAGCTTAGCGGCGGGAGATGGGGTCTACGAGCAGTACTTC
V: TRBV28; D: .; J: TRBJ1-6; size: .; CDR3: CATRPGGDSPLHF; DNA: TGTGCCACCCGGCCGGGGGGCGATTCACCCCTCCACTTT
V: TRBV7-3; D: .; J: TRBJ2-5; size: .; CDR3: CASSLRQQETQYF; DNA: TGTGCCAGCAGCTTGAGACAGCAAGAGACCCAGTACTTC
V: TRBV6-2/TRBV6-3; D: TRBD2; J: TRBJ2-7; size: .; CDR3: CASSFVAGGGEQYF; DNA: TGTGCCAGCAGTTTTGTAGCGGGAGGAGGTGAGCAGTACTTC
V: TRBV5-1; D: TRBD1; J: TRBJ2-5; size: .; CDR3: CASSSPGQGVLETQYF; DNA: TGCGCCAGCAGCTCACCCGGACAGGGGGTCCTGGAGACCCAGTACTTC
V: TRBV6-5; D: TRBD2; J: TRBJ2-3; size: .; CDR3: CASSTGLVLDTQYF; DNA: TGTGCCAGCAGTACGGGACTAGTTCTAGATACGCAGTATTTT
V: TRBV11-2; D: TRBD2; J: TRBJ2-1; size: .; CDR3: CASSPSASGRYNEQFF; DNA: TGTGCCAGCAGCCCATCCGCTAGCGGGAGGTACAATGAGCAGTTCTTC
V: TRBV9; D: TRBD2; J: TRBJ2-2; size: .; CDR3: CASSPQTSNTGELFF; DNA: TGTGCCAGCAGCCCACAGACTAGCAACACCGGGGAGCTGTTTTTT
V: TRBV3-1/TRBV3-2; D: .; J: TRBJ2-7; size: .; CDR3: CASSHGDYEQYF; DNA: TGTGCCAGCAGCCACGGTGACTACGAGCAGTACTTC
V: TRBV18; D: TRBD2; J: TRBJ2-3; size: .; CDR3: CASSTTSGSTDTQYF; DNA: TGTGCCAGCTCAACTACTAGCGGGAGCACAGATACGCAGTATTTT
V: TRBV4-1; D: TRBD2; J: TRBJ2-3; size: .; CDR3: CASSPRLAGGLDTQYF; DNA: TGCGCCAGCAGCCCCCGACTAGCGGGAGGGTTAGATACGCAGTATTTT
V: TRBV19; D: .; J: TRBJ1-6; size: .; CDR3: CASNQPRGDSSYNSPLHF; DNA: TGTGCCAGTAACCAACCCCGGGGGGATTCCTCCTATAATTCACCCCTCCACTTT
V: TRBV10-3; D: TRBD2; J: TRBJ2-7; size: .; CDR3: CAISELGLAGSYEQYF; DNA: TGTGCCATCAGTGAGTTGGGACTAGCTGGATCCTACGAGCAGTACTTC
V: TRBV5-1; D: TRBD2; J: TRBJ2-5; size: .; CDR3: CASSLGTSGGALETQYF; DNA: TGCGCCAGCAGCTTGGGAACTAGCGGGGGGGCCTTGGAGACCCAGTACTTC
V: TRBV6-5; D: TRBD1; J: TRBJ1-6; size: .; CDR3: CASRKDRGDNSPLHF; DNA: TGTGCCAGCAGGAAGGACAGGGGGGATAATTCACCCCTCCACTTT
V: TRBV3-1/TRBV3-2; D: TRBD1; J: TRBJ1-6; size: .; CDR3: CASSQVGAGGSPLHF; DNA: TGTGCCAGCAGCCAAGTTGGGGCAGGGGGTTCACCCCTCCACTTT
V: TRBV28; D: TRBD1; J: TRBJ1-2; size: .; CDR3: CASSGQGVSLYRGYTF; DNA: TGTGCCAGCAGTGGGCAGGGGGTCTCCCTTTATAGGGGCTACACCTTC
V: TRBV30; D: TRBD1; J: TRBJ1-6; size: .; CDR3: CAWGQGVNSPLHF; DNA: TGTGCCTGGGGACAGGGTGTAAATTCACCCCTCCACTTT
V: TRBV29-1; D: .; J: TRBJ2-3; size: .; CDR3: CSVVGGWDTQYF; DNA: TGCAGCGTTGTAGGGGGATGGGATACGCAGTATTTT
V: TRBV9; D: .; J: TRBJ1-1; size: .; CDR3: CASSVYSQTEAFF; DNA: TGTGCCAGCAGCGTATACAGCCAGACTGAAGCTTTCTTT
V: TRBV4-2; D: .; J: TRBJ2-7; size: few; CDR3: CASRRSDSASYEQYF; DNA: TGTGCCAGCAGAAGATCTGACAGTGCATCCTACGAGCAGTACTTC
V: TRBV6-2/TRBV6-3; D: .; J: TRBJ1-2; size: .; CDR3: CASSYSRGQLYGYTF; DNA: TGTGCCAGCAGTTACTCCCGGGGACAACTCTATGGCTACACCTTC
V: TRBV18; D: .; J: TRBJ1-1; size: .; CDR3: CASSPSQANTEAFF; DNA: TGTGCCAGCTCACCGTCACAGGCGAACACTGAAGCTTTCTTT
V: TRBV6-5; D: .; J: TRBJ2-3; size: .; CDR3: CASSSSPDTQYF; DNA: TGTGCCAGCAGTTCTAGCCCGGATACGCAGTATTTT
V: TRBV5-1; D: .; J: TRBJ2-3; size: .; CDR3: CASSFSQNTDTQYF; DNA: TGCGCCAGCAGCTTCTCCCAGAACACAGATACGCAGTATTTT
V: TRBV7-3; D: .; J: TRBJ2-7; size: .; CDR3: CASSLRGGASPGEQYF; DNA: TGTGCCAGCAGCTTAAGGGGGGGCGCCTCTCCTGGCGAGCAGTACTTC
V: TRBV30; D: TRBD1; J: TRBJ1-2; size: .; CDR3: CAWRTGQGAGYTF; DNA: TGTGCCTGGAGAACGGGACAGGGAGCTGGCTACACCTTC
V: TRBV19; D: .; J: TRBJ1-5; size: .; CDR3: CASSIENSRSNQPQHF; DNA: TGTGCCAGTAGTATAGAGAACAGCAGAAGTAATCAGCCCCAGCATTTT
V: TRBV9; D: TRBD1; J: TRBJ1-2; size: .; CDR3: CASSLDGQGLYGYTF; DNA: TGTGCCAGCAGCCTAGATGGACAGGGCCTCTATGGCTACACCTTC
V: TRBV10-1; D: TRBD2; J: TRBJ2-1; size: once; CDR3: CASSASGRQNEQFF; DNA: TGCGCCAGCAGTGCTAGCGGGAGGCAAAATGAGCAGTTCTTC
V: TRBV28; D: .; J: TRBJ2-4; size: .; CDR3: CASSLIRVAKNIQYF; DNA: TGTGCCAGCAGTTTAATCCGGGTAGCCAAAAACATTCAGTACTTC
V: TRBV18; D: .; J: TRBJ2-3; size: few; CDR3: CASSLPGTDTQYF; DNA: TGTGCCAGCTCCCTCCCGGGAACGGATACGCAGTATTTT
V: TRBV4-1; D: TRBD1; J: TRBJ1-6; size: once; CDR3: CASSQAWTGTGVYNSPLHF; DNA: TGCGCCAGCAGCCAAGCGTGGACCGGGACAGGGGTTTATAATTCACCCCTCCACTTT
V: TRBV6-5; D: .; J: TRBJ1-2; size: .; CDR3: CASRLDRYGYTF; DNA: TGTGCCAGCAGACTCGACAGATACGGCTACACCTTC
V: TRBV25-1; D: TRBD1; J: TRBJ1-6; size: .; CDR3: CASSDIQGFNSPLHF; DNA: TGTGCCAGCAGTGACATACAGGGGTTCAATTCACCCCTCCACTTT
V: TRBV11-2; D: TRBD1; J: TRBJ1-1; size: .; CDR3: CASSLSRQGQNTEAFF; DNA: TGTGCCAGCAGCCTCTCCAGACAGGGGCAGAACACTGAAGCTTTCTTT